These T cell receptor beta chains were read from a single sample in a study of Graves' ophthalmopathy and Graves' hyperthyroidism. TCRdb redid the calling of the multiplex PCR reads with MiXCR, one entry per CDR3 protein. The profile shows 300,000 to 500,000 distinct CDR3 sequences, approximately 15% of them singletons. Specimen: peripheral blood. These receptors originate from a young woman with stable Graves' hyperthyroidism. The CDR3 runs from the conserved cysteine through the conserved F or W. Expanded clones are given a class, and other clones once, few, many or no size at all.

len	v_gene	j_gene	abundance	CDR3aa
14	TRBV5-1	TRBJ2-5	.	CASSWGQGGETQYF
11	TRBV20-1	TRBJ1-1	many	CSAKDYTEAFF
11	TRBV6-5	TRBJ1-1	many	CASSYHTEAFF
16	TRBV15	TRBJ2-6	.	CASPRVGSSGANVLTF
14	TRBV20-1	TRBJ1-2	many	CSAWDRGGEYGYTF
17	TRBV3-1	TRBJ1-2	many	CASSPDPDRGRAYGYTF
12	TRBV6-2/TRBV6-3	TRBJ2-4	many	CASRGAKNIQYF
12	TRBV28	TRBJ1-6	many	CASRLRVSALHF
15	TRBV12-3/TRBV12-4	TRBJ1-3	many	CASSLQGISGNTIYF
14	TRBV20-1	TRBJ2-7	many	CSASRAGGNYEQYF